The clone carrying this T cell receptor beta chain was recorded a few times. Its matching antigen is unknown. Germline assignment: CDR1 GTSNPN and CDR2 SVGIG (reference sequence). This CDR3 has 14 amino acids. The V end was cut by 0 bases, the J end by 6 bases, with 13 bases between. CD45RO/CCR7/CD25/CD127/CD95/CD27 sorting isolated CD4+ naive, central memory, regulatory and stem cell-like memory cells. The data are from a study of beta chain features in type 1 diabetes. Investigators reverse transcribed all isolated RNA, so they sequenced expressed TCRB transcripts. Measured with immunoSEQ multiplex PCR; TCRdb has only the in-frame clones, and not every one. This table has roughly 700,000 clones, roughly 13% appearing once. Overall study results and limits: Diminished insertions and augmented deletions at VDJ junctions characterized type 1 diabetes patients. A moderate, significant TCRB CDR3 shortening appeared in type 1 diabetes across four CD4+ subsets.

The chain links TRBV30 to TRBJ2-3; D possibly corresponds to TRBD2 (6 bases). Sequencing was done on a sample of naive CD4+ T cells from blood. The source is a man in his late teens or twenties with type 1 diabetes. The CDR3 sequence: CAWSVPGSGDTQYF. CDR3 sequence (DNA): TGTGCCTGGAGTGTACCGGGAAGCGGGGATACGCAGTATTTT. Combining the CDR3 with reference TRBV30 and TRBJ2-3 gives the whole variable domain SQTIHQWPATLVQPVGSPLSLECTVEGTSNPNLYWYRQAAGRGLQLLFYSVGIGQISSEVPQNLSASRPQDRQFILSSKKLLLSDSGFYLCAWSVPGSGDTQYFGPGTRLTVL.